This note documents a single TCR beta chain sequence. Within the sample, other DNA sequences also encode this same CDR3. The data derive from a study of blood T cell repertoires in COVID-19. Seattle patient enrollment occurred during active infection, with longitudinal follow-up thereafter. How the authors handled the data: Reference gene primers were amplified, and this amplification served to estimate nucleated cell counts. Clones were read by immunoSEQ multiplex PCR, and TCRdb kept only the in-frame ones, dropping some. D and trimming come from the DNA, and the V and J calls and clone size come from that table. The data hold about 360,000 clones, with around nine tenths observed a single time. The CDR3 loop spans 13 amino acids. Looked up from germline, CDR1 is LNHDA and CDR2 is SQIVND (reference sequence). V was trimmed by 2 bases and J by 4 bases, leaving 8 bases between them.

Input material: peripheral blood. The TCR originated in a woman aged 60-75 years with COVID-19, enrolled during active disease. The chain couples TRBV19 to TRBJ1-1; TRBD1 might be the D (5 bases). The CDR3 loop is CASSITGVTEAFF. Written as DNA, the CDR3 is TGTGCCAGTAGTATAACGGGGGTCACTGAAGCTTTCTTT.